This T cell receptor beta chain was sequenced for a study of HIV-infected patients and healthy controls. Germline V gene lookup returns CDR1 LNHDA and CDR2 SQIVND (reference sequence). This CDR3 has 16 residues. J gave up 6 bases and V 3 bases, and 7 bases lay outside the gene matches. TCRdb passed the 5' RACE reads through MiXCR, listing each CDR3 protein once. The sample includes tens of thousands of distinct CDR3 sequences, roughly a sixth of them seen just once. This clonotype was picked up a small number of times. The material sequenced was CD4+ T cells from blood. The TCR comes from a human donor in good health. The chain couples TRBV19 to TRBJ1-5, with TRBD1 identical over 11 bases. CDR3 DNA sequence: TGTGCCAGTAGTATCCCCGGGACAGGGGGAATTCAGCCCCAGCATTTT. Translated, it gives CASSIPGTGGIQPQHF.